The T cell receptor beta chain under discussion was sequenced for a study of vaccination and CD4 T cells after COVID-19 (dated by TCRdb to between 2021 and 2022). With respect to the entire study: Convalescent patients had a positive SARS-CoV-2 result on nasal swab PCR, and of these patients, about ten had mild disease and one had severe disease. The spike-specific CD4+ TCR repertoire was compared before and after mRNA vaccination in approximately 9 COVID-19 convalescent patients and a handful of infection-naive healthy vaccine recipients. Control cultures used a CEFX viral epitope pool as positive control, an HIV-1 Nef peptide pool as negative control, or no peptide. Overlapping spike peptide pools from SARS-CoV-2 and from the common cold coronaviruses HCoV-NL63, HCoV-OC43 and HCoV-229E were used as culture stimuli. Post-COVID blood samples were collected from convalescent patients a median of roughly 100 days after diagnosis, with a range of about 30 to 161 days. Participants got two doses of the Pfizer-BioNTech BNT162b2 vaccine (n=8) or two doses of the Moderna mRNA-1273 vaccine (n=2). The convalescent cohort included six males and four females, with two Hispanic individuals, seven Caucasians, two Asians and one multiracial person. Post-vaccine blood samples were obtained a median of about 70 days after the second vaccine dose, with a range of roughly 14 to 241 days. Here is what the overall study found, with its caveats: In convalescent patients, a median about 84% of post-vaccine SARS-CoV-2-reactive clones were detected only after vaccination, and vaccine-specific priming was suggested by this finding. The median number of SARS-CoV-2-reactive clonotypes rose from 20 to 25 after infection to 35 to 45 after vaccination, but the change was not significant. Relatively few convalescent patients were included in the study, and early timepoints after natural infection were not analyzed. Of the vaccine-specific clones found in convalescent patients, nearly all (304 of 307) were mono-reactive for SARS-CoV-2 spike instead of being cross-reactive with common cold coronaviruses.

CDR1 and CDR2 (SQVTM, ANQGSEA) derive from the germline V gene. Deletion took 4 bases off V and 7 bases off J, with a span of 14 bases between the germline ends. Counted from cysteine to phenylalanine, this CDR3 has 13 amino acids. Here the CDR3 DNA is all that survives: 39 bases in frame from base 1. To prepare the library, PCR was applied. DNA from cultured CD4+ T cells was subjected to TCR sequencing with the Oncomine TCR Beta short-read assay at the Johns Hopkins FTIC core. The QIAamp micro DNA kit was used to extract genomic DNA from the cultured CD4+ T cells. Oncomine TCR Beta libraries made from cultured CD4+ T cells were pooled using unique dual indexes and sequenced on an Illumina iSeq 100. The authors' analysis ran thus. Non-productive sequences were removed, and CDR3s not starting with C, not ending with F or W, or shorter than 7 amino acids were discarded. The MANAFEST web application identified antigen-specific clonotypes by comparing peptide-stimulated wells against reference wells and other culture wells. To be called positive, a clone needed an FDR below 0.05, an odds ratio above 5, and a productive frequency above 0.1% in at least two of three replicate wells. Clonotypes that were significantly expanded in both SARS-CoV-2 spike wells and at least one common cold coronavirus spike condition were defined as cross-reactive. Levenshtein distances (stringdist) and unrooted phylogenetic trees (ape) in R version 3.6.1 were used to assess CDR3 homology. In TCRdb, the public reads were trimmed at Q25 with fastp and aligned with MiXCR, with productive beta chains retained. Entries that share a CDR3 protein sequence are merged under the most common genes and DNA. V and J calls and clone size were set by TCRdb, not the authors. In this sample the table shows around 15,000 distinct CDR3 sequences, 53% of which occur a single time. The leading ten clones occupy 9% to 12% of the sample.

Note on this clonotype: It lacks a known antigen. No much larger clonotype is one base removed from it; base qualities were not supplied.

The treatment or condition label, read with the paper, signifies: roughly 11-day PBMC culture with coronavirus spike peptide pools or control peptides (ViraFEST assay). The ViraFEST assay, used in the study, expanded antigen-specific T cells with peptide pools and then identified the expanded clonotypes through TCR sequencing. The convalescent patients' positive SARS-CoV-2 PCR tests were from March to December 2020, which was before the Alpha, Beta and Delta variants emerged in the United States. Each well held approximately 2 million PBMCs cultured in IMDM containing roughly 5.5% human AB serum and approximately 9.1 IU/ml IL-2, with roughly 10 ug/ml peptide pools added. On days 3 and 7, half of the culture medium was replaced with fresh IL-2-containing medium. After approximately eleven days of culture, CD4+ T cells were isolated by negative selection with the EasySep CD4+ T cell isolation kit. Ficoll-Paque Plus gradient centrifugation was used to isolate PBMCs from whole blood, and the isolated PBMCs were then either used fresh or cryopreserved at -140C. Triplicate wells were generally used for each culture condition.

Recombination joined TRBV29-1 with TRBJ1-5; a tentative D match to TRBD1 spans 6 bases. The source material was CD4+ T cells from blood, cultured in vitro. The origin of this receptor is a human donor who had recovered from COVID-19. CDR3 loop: CSVAEGGGQPQHF. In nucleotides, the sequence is TGCAGCGTTGCGGAGGGGGGAGGACAGCCCCAGCATTTT.